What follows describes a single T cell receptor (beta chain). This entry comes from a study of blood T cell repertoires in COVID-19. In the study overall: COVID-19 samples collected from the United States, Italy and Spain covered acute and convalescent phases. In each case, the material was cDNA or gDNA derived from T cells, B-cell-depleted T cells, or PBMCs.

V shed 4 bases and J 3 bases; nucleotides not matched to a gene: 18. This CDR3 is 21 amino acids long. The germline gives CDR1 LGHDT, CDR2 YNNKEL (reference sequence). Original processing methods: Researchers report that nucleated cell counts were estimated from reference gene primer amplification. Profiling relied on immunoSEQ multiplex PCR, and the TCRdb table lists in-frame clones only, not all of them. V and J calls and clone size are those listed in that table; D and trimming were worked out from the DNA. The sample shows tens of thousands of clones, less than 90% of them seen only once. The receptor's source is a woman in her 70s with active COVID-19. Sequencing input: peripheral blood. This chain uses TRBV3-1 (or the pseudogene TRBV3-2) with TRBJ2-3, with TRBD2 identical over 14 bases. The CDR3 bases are TGTGCCAGCAGCCGAAACGCTGCTATGGGACTAGCGGGAGTGAGAACAGATACGCAGTATTTT. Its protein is CASSRNAAMGLAGVRTDTQYF.